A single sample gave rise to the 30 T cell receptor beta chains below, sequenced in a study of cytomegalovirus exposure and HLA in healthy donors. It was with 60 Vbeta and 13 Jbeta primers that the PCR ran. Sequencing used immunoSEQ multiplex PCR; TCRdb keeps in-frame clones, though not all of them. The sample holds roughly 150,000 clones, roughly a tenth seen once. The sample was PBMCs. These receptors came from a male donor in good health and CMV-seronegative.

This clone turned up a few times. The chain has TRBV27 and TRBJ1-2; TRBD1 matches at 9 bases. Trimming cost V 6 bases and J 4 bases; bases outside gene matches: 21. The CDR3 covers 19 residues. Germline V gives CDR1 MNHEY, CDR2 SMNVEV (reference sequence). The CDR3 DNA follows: TGTGCCAGCAGCAATCTAATAAGCCCCGGGACAGGGATGACCTATGGCTACACCTTC. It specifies CASSNLISPGTGMTYGYTF.

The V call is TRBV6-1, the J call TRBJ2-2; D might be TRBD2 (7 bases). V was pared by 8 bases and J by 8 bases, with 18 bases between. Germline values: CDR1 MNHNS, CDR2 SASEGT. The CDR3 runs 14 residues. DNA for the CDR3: TGTGCCAGCCGGAGGGGGGGTGATAGGGGGGAGCTGTTTTTT. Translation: CASRRGGDRGELFF.

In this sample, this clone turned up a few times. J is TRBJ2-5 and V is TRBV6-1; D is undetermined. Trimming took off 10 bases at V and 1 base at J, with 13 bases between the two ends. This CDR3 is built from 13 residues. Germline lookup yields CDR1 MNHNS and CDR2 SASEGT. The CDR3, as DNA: TGTGCCACTTCCCGACGGAGCCAAGAGACCCAGTACTTC. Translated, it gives CATSRRSQETQYF.

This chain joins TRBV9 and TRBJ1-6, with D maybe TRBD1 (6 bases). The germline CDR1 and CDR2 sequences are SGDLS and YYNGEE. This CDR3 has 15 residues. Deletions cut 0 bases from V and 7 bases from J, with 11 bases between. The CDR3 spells CASSVALRGNSPLHF. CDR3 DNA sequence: TGTGCCAGCAGCGTAGCTCTCAGGGGAAATTCACCCCTCCACTTT.

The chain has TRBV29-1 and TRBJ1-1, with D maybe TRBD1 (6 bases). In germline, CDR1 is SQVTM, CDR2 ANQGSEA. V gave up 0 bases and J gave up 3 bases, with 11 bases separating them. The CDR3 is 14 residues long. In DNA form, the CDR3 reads TGCAGCGTTGAAGAGAGGGAGGGGGACACTGAAGCTTTCTTT. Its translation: CSVEEREGDTEAFF.

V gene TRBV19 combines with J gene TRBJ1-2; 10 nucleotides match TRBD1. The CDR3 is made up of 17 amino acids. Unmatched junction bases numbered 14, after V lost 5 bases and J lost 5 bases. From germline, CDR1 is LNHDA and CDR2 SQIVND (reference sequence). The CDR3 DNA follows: TGTGCCAGTAGTCTCCGGGACAGGGGCGCGGGGTCTTATGGCTACACCTTC. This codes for CASSLRDRGAGSYGYTF.

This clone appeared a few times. CDR3 nucleotides: TGCGCCAGCAGCCATGTGACAGGGGGCGGTGGCTACACCTTC. Its translation is CASSHVTGGGGYTF. The rearrangement uses TRBV4-1 and TRBJ1-2; 10 bases line up with TRBD1. Germline loops: CDR1 MGHRA, CDR2 YSYEKL. This CDR3 is built from 14 residues. V was clipped by 3 bases and J by 7 bases; unmatched bases: 5.

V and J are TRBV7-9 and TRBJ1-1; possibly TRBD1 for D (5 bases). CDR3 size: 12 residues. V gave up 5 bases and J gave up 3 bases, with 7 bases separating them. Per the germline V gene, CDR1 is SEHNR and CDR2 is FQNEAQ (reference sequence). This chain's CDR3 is CASSRQYTEAFF. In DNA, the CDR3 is TGTGCCAGCAGCCGACAGTACACTGAAGCTTTCTTT.

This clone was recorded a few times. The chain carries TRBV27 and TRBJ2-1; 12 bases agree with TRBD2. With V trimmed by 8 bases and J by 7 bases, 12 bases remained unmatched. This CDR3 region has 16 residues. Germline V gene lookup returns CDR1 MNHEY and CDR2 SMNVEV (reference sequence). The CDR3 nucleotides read TGTGCCAGCTCCTCCCCGACTAGCGGGGGAGCGAATGAGCAGTTCTTC. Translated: CASSSPTSGGANEQFF.

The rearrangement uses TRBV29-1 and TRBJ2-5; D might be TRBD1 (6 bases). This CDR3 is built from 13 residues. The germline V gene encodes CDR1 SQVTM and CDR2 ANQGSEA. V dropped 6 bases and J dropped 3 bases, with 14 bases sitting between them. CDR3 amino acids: CSVILRTEETQYF. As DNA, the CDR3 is TGCAGCGTAATCTTGAGGACAGAAGAGACCCAGTACTTC.

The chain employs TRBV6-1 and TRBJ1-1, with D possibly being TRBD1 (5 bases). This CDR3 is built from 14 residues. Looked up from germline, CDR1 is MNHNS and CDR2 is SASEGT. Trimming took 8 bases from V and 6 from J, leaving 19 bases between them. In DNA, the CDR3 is TGTGCCAGCTATTCTGACAGTATGGTCCCTGAAGCTTTCTTT. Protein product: CASYSDSMVPEAFF.

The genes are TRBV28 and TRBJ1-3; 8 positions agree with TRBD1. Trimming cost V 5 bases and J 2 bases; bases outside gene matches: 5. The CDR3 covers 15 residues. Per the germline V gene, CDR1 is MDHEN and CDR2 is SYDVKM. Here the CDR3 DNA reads TGTGCCAGCAGTCCGGACAGGGAGACTGGAAACACCATATATTTT. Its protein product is CASSPDRETGNTIYF.

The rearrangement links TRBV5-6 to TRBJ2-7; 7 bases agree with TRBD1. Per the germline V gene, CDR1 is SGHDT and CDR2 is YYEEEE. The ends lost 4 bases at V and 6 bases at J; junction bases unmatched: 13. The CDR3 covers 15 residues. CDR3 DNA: TGTGCCAGCAGCCTCGACAGGGTTGCCTACCCCGAGCAGTACTTC. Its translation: CASSLDRVAYPEQYF.

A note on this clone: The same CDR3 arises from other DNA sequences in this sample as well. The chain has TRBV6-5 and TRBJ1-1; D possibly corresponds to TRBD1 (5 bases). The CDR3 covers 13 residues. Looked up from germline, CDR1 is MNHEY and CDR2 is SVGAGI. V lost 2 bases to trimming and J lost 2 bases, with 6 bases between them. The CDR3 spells CASSYRGNTEAFF. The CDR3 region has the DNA TGTGCCAGCAGTTACAGGGGCAACACTGAAGCTTTCTTT.

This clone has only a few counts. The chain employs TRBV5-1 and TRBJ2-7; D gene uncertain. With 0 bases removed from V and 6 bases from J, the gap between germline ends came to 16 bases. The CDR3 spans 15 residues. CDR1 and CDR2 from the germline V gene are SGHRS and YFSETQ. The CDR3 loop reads CASSLAPPLEAEQYF. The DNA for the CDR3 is TGCGCCAGCAGCTTGGCCCCTCCACTTGAGGCCGAGCAGTACTTC.

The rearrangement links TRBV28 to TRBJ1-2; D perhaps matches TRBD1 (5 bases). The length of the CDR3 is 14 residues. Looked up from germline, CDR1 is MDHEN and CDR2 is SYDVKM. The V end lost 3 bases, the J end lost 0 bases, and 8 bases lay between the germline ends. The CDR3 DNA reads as TGTGCCAGCAGTTTGGCAGGGTCTAACTATGGCTACACCTTC. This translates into CASSLAGSNYGYTF.

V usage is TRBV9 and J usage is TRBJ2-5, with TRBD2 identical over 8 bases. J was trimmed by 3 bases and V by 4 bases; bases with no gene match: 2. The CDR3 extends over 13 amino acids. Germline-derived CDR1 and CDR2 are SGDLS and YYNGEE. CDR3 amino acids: CASSFSGEETQYF. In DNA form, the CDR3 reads TGTGCCAGCAGCTTTAGCGGGGAAGAGACCCAGTACTTC.

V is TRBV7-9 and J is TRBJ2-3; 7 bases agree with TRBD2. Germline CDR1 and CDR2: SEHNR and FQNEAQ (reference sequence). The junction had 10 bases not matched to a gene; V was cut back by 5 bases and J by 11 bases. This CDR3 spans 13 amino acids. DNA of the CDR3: TGTGCCAGCAGCCCTTGGGAGGCGGGGGAGCAGTATTTT. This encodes CASSPWEAGEQYF.

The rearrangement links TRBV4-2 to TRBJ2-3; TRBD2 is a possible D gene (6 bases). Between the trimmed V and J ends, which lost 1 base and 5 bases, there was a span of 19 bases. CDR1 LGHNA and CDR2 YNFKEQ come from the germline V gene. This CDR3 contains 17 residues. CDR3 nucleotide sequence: TGTGCCAGCAGCCAAGGCGGGGCGGACTCTCACGGAGATACGCAGTATTTT. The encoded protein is CASSQGGADSHGDTQYF.

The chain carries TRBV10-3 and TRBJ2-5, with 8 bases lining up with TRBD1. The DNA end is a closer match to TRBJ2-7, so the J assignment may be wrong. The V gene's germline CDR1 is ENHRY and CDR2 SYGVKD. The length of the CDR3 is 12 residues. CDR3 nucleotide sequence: TGTGCCATCAGGACAGGGGCCTACGAGCAGTACTTC. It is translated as CAIRTGAYEQYF.

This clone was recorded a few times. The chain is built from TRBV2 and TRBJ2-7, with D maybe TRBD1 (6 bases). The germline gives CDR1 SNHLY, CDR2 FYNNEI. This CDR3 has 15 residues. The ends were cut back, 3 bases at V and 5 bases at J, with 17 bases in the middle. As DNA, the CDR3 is TGTGCCAGCAGTGACAGGGCAGGGGAAAGGGACGAGCAGTACTTC. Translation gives CASSDRAGERDEQYF. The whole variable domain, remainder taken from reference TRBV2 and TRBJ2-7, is EPEVTQTPSHQVTQMGQEVILRCVPISNHLYFYWYRQILGQKVEFLVSFYNNEISEKSEIFDDQFSVERPDGSNFTLKIRSTKLEDSAMYFCASSDRAGERDEQYFGPGTRLTVT.

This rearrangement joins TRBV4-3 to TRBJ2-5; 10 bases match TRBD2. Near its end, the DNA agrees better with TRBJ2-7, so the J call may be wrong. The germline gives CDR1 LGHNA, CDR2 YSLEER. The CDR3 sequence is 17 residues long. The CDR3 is CASSQDAASGGAYEQYF. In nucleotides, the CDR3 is TGCGCCAGCAGCCAAGATGCGGCTAGCGGGGGAGCCTACGAGCAGTACTTC.

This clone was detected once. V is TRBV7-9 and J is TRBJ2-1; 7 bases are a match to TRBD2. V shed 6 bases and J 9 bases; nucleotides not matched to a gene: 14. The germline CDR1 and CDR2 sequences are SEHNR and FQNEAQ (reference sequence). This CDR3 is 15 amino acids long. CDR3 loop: CASRPHQTSLPEQFF. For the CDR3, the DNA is TGTGCCAGCAGACCGCACCAGACTAGCTTGCCTGAGCAGTTCTTC.

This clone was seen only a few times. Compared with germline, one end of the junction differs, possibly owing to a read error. CDR3 loop: CAGSLRGQDTEAFF. CDR3 DNA sequence: TGTGCCGGCAGTTTAAGGGGGCAGGACACTGAAGCTTTCTTT. The rearrangement joins TRBV7-9 to TRBJ1-1; 7 bases map to TRBD1. From germline, CDR1 is SEHNR and CDR2 FQNEAQ (reference sequence). The CDR3 sequence is 14 residues long.

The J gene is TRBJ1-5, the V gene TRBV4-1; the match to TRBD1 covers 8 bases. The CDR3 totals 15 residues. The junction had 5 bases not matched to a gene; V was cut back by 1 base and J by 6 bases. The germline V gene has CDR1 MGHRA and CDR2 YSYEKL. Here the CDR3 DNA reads TGCGCCAGCAGCCAAGGGGTACAGGGGGGTCAGCCCCAGCATTTT. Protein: CASSQGVQGGQPQHF.

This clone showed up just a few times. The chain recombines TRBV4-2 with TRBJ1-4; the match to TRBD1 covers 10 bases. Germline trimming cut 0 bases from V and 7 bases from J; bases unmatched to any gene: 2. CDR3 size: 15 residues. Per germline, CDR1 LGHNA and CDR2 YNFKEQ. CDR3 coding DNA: TGTGCCAGCAGCCAAGAGAGGGACAGGGGTGAAAAACTGTTTTTT. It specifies CASSQERDRGEKLFF.

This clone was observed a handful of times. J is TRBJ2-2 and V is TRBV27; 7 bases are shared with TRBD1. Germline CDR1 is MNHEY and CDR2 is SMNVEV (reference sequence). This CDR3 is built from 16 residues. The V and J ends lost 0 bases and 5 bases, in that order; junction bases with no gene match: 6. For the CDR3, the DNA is TGTGCCAGCAGTTTATCGATGACAGGGAGTACCGGGGAGCTGTTTTTT. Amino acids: CASSLSMTGSTGELFF.

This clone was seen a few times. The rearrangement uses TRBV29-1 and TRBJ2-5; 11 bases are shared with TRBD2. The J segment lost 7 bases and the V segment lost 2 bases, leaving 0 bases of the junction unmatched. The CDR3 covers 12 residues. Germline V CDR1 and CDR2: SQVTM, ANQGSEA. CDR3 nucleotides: TGCAGCGTTGAAACTAGCGGGGGGACCCAGTACTTC. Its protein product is CSVETSGGTQYF. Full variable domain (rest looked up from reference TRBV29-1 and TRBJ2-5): SAVISQKPSRDICQRGTSLTIQCQVDSQVTMMFWYRQQPGQSLTLIATANQGSEATYESGFVIDKFPISRPNLTFSTLTVSNMSPEDSSIYLCSVETSGGTQYFGPGTRLLVL.

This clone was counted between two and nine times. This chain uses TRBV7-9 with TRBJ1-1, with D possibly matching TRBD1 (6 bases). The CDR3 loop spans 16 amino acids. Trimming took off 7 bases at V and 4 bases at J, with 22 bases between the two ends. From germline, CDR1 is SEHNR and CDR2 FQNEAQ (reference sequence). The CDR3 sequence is CASIESPGAYVTEAFF. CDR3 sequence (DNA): TGTGCCAGCATCGAGAGCCCAGGGGCCTATGTCACTGAAGCTTTCTTT.

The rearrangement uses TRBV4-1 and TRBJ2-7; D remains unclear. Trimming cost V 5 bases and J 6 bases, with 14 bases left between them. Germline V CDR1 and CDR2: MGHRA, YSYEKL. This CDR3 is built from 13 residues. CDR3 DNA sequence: TGCGCCAGCAGCTTCGACACGGTTTTCGAGCAGTACTTC. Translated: CASSFDTVFEQYF.